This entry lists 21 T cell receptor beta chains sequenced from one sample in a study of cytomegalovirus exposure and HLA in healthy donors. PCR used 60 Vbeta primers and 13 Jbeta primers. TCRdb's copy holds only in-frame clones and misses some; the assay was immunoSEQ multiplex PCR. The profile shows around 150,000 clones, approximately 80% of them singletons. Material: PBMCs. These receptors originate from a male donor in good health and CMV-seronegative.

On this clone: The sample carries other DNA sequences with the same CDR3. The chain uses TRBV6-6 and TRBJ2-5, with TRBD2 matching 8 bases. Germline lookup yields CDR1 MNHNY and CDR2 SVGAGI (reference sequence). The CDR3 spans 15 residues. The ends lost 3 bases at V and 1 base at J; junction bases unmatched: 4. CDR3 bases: TGTGCCAGCAGTTATGGTGGACTAGCCCAAGAGACCCAGTACTTC. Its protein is CASSYGGLAQETQYF.

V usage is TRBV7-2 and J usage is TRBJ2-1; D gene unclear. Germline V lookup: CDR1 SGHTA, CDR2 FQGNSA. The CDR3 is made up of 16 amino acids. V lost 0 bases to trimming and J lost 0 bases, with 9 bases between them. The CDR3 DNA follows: TGTGCCAGCAGCTTAGCGTCCCAGGTCTCCTACAATGAGCAGTTCTTC. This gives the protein CASSLASQVSYNEQFF. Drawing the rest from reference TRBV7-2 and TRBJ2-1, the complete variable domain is GAGVSQSPSNKVTEKGKDVELRCDPISGHTALYWYRQSLGQGLEFLIYFQGNSAPDKSGLPSDRFSAERTGGSVSTLTIQRTQQEDSAVYLCASSLASQVSYNEQFFGPGTRLTVL.

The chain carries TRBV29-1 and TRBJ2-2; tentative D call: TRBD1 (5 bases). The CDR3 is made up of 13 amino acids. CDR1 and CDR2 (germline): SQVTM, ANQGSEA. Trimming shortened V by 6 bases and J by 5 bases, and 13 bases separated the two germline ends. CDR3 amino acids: CSVIQGMTGELFF. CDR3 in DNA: TGCAGCGTCATTCAGGGAATGACCGGGGAGCTGTTTTTT.

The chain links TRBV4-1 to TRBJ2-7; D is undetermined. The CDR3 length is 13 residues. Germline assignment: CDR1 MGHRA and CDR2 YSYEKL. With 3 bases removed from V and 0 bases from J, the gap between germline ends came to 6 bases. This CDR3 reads CASSQARSYEQYF. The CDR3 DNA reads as TGCGCCAGCAGCCAGGCCCGCTCCTACGAGCAGTACTTC.

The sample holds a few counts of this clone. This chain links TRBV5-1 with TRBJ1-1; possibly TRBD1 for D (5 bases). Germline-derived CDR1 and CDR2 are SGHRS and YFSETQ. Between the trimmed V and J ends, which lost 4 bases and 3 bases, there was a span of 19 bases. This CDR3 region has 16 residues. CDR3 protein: CASSVGRPLQDTEAFF. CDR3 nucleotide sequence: TGCGCCAGCAGCGTCGGACGCCCCTTACAGGACACTGAAGCTTTCTTT.

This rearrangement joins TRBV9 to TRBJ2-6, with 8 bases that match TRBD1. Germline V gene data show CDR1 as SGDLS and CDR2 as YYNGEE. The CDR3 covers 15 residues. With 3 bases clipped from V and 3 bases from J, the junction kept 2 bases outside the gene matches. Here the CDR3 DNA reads TGTGCCAGCAGCGCAGGGGGCGGTGGGGCCAACGTCCTGACTTTC. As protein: CASSAGGGGANVLTF.

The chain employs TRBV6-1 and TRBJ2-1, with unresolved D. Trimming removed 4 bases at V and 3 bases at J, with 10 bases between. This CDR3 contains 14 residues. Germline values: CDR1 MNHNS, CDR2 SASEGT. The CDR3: CASSGEAFYNEQFF. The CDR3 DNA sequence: TGTGCCAGCAGTGGCGAGGCCTTCTACAATGAGCAGTTCTTC.

The CDR3 region is CAIRVGLSIYF. CDR3 DNA sequence: TGTGCCATCCGGGTGGGACTGAGCATATATTTT. The chain joins TRBV10-3 to TRBJ1-3; D may be TRBD1 (5 bases). The germline V gene has CDR1 ENHRY and CDR2 SYGVKD. V was pared by 8 bases and J by 12 bases, with 14 bases between. This CDR3 is built from 11 residues.

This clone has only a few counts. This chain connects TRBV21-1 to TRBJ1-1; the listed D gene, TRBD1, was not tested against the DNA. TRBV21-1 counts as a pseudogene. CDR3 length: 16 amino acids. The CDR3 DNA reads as TGTGCCAGCAGCAAAGAAACCGGGACAGAGAACACTGAAGCTTTCTTT. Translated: CASSKETGTENTEAFF.

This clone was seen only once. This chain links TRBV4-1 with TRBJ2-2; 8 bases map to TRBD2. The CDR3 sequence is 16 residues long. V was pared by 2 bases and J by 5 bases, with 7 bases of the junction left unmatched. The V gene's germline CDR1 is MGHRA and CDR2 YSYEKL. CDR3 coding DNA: TGCGCCAGCAGCCAACCTCCGGGACTAGAGACCGGGGAGCTGTTTTTT. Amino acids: CASSQPPGLETGELFF.

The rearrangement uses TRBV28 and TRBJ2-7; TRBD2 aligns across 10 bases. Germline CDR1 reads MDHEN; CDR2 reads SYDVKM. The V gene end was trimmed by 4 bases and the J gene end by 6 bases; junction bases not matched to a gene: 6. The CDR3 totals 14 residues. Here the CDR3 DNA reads TGTGCCAGCAGTTCTAGCGGGAGCATCGCCGAGCAGTACTTC. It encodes CASSSSGSIAEQYF.

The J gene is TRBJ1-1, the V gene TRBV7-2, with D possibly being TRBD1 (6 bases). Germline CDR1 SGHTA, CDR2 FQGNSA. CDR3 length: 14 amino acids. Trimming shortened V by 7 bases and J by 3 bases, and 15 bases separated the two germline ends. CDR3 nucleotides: TGTGCCAGCACCGTACAGGGAGGGGACACTGAAGCTTTCTTT. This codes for CASTVQGGDTEAFF.

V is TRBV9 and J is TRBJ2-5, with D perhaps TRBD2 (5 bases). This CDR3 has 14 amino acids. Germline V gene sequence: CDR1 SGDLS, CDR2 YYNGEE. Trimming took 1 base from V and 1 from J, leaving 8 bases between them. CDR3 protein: CASSVREVQETQYF. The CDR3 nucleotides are TGTGCCAGCAGCGTACGGGAAGTCCAAGAGACCCAGTACTTC.

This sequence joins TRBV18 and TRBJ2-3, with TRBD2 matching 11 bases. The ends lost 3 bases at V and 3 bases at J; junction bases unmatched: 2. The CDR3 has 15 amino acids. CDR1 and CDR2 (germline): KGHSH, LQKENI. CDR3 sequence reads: CASSPPSGGTDTQYF. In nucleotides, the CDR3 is TGTGCCAGCTCACCGCCTAGCGGGGGGACAGATACGCAGTATTTT. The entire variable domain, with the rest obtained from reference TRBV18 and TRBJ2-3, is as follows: NAGVMQNPRHLVRRRGQEARLRCSPMKGHSHVYWYRQLPEEGLKFMVYLQKENIIDESGMPKERFSAEFPKEGPSILRIQQVVRGDSAAYFCASSPPSGGTDTQYFGPGTRLTVL.

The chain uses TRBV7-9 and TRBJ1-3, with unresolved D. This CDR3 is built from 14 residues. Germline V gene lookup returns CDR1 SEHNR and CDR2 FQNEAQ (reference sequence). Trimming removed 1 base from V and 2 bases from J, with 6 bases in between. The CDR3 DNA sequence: TGTGCCAGCAGCTTAGGGGGAGCTGGAAACACCATATATTTT. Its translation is CASSLGGAGNTIYF.

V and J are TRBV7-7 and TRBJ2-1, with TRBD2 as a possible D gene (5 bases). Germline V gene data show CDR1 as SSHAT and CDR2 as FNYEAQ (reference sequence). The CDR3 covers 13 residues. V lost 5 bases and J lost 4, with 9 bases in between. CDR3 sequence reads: CASSTGVYNEQFF. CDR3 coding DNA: TGTGCCAGCAGCACCGGGGTTTACAATGAGCAGTTCTTC. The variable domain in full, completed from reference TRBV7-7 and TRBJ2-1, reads GAGVSQSPRYKVTKRGQDVTLRCDPISSHATLYWYQQALGQGPEFLTYFNYEAQPDKSGLPSDRFSAERPEGSISTLTIQRTEQRDSAMYRCASSTGVYNEQFFGPGTRLTVL.

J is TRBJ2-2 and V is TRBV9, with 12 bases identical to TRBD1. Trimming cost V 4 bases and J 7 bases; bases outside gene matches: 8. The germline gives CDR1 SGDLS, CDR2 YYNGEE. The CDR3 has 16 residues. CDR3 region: CASSPGTGGINGELFF. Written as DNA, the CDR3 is TGTGCCAGCAGCCCCGGGACAGGGGGCATTAACGGGGAGCTGTTTTTT. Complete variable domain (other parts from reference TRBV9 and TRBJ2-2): DSGVTQTPKHLITATGQRVTLRCSPRSGDLSVYWYQQSLDQGLQFLIQYYNGEERAKGNILERFSAQQFPDLHSELNLSSLELGDSALYFCASSPGTGGINGELFFGEGSRLTVL.

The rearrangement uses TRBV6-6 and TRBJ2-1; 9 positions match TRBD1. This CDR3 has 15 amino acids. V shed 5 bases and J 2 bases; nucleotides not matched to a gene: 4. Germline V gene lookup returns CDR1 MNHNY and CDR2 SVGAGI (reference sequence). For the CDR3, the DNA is TGTGCCAGCAGTCCCCGGGACAGGGCCTACAATGAGCAGTTCTTC. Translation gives CASSPRDRAYNEQFF.

The CDR3 DNA reads TGCGCCAGCAGCCCCTGGACTGCTACCGGGGAGCTGTTTTTT. As protein: CASSPWTATGELFF. The chain uses TRBV5-1 and TRBJ2-2; a possible D gene is TRBD2 (5 bases). Per germline, CDR1 SGHRS and CDR2 YFSETQ. The CDR3 consists of 14 residues. V shed 4 bases and J shed 5 bases, with 12 bases lying between them.

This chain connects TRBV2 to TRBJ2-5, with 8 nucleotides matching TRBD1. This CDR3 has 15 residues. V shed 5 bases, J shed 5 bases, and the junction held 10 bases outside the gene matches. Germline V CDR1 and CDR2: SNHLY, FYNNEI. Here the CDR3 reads CASSTRTGMAETQYF. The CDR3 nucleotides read TGTGCCAGCAGTACTCGGACAGGGATGGCGGAGACCCAGTACTTC. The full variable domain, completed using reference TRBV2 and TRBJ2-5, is EPEVTQTPSHQVTQMGQEVILRCVPISNHLYFYWYRQILGQKVEFLVSFYNNEISEKSEIFDDQFSVERPDGSNFTLKIRSTKLEDSAMYFCASSTRTGMAETQYFGPGTRLLVL.

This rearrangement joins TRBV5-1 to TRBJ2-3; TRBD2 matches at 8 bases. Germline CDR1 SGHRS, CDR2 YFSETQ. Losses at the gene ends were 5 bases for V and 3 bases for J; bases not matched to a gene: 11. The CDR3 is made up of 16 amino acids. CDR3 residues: CASRSLSGAPTDTQYF. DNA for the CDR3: TGCGCCAGCAGATCCCTTAGCGGGGCTCCGACAGATACGCAGTATTTT.